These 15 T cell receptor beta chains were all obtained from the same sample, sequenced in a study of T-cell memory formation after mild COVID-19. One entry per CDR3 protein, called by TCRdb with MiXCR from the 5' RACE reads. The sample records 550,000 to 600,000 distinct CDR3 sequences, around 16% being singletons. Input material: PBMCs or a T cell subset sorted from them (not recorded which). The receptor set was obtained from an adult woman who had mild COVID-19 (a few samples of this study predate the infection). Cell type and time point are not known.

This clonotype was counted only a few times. As DNA, the CDR3 is TGCGCCAGCAGTCACTTACCGGGACGGAAAAACACTGAAGCTTTCTTT. This codes for CASSHLPGRKNTEAFF. The rearrangement links TRBV23-1 to TRBJ1-1, with D perhaps TRBD1 (5 bases). TRBV23-1 carries the ORF label, with uncertain function. CDR3 length: 16 residues. Trimming cost V 3 bases and J 2 bases, with 16 bases left between them.

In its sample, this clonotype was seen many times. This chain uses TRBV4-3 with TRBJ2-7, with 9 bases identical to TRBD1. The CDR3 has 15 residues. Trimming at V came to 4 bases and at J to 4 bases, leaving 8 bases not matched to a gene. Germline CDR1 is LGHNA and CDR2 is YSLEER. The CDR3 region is CASSLLPGTGYEQYF. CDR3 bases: TGCGCCAGCAGCCTCCTCCCCGGGACAGGGTACGAGCAGTACTTC.

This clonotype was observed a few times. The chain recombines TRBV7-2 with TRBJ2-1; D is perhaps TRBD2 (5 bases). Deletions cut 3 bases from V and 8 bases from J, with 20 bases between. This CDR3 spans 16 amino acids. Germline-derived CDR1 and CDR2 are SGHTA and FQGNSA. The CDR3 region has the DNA TGTGCCAGCAGCTTTGCGGGTCGGGCCAACCAGGATGAGCAGTTCTTC. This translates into CASSFAGRANQDEQFF.

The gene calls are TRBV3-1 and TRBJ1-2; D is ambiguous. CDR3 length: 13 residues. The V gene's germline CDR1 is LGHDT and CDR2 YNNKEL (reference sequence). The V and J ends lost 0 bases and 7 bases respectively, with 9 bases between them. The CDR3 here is CASSQDGLLGYTF. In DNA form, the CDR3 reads TGTGCCAGCAGCCAAGATGGCCTACTTGGCTACACCTTC.

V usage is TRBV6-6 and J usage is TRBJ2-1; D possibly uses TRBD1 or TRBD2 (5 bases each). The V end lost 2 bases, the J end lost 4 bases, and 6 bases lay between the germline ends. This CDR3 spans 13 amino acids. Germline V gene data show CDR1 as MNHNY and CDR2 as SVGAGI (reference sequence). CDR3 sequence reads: CASSYGGYNEQFF. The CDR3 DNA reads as TGTGCCAGCAGTTACGGGGGTTACAATGAGCAGTTCTTC.

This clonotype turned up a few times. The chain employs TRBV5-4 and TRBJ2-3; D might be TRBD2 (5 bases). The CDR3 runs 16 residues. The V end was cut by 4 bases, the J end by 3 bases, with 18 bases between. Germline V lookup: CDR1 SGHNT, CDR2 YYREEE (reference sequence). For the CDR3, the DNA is TGTGCCAGCAGCCTGGACCCGCCGGGGATTACAGATACGCAGTATTTT. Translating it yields CASSLDPPGITDTQYF.

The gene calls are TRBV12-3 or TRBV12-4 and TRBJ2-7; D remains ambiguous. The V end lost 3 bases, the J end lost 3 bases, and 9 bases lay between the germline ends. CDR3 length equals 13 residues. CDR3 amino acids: CASSFRSDYEQYF. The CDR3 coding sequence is TGTGCCAGCAGTTTTCGCTCCGACTACGAGCAGTACTTC.

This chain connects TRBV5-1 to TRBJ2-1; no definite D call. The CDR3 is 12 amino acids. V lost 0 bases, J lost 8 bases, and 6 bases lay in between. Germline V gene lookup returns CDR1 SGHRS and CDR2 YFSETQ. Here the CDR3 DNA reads TGCGCCAGCAGCTTGGGTCTCTATGAGCAGTTCTTC. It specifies CASSLGLYEQFF.

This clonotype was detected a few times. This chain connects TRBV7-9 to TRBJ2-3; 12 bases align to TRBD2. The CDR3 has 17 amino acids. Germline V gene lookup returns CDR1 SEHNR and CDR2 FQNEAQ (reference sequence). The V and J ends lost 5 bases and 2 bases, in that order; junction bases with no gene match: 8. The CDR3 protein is CASSGRTSGDLTDTQYF. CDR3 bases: TGTGCCAGCAGCGGTCGGACTAGCGGGGACCTCACAGATACGCAGTATTTT.

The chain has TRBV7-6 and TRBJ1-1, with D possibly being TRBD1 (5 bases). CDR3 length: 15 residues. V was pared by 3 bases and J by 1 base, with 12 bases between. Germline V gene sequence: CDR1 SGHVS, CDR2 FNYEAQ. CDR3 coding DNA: TGTGCCAGCAGCTTGCCGAGGGGATCGAACACTGAAGCTTTCTTT. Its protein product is CASSLPRGSNTEAFF.

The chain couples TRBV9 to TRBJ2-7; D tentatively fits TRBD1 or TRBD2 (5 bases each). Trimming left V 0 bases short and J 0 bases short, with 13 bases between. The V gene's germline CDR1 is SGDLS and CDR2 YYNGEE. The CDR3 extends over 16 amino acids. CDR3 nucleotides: TGTGCCAGCAGCGTAGAAGGGACCGCGTTCTCCTACGAGCAGTACTTC. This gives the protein CASSVEGTAFSYEQYF.

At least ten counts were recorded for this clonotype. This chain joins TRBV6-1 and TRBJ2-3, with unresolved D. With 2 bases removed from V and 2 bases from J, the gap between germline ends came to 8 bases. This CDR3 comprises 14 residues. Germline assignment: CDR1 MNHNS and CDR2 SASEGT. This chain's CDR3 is CASSEMGYTDTQYF. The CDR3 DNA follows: TGTGCCAGCAGTGAAATGGGGTACACAGATACGCAGTATTTT.

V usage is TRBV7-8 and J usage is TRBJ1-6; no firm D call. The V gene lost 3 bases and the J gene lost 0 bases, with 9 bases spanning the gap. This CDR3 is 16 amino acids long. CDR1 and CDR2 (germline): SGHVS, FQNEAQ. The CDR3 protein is CASSFGGSSYNSPLHF. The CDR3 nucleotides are TGTGCCAGCAGCTTCGGTGGGAGCTCCTATAATTCACCCCTCCACTTT.

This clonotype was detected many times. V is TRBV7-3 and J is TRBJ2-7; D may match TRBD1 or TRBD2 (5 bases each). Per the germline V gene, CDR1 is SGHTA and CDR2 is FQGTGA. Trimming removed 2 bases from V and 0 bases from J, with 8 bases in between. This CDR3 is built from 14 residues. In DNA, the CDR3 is TGTGCCAGCAGCTTATGGGGGTCCTCCTACGAGCAGTACTTC. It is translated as CASSLWGSSYEQYF.

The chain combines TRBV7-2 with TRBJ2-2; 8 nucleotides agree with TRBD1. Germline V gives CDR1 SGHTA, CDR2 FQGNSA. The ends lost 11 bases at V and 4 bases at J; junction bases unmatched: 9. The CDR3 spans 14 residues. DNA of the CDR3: TGTGCCTGTTCCCGGGACAGGACCACCGGGGAGCTGTTTTTT. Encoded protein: CACSRDRTTGELFF.